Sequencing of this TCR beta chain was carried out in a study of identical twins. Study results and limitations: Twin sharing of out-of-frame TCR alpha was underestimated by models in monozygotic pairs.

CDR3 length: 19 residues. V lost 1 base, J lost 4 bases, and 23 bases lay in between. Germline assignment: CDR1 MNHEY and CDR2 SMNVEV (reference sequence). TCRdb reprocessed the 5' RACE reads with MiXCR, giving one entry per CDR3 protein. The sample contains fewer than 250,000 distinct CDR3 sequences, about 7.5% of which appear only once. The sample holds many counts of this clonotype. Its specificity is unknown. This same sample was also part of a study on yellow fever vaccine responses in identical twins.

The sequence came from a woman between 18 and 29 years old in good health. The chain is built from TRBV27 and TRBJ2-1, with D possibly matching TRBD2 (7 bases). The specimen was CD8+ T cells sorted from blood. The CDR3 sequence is CASSLLGSGGAQIYNEQFF. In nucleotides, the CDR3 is TGTGCCAGCAGTTTATTGGGTAGTGGGGGGGCCCAAATTTACAATGAGCAGTTCTTC.